The T cell receptor (beta chain) under discussion was sequenced for a study of blood T cell repertoires in COVID-19. On the study more broadly: T cells, B-cell-depleted T cells, or PBMCs supplied cDNA or gDNA.

The authors' processing: Amplified reference gene primers provided the basis for estimating nucleated cell counts. The assay was immunoSEQ multiplex PCR, and TCRdb's table has in-frame clones only and misses some. V and J calls and clone size come straight from that table; D and trimming were deduced from the DNA. The sample shows around 57,000 clones, around 87% of them seen only once. Looked up from germline, CDR1 is MDHEN and CDR2 is SYDVKM. Deletions cut 6 bases from V and 6 bases from J, with 19 bases between. The CDR3 covers 15 residues. The chain couples TRBV28 to TRBJ2-3; a possible D gene is TRBD2 (5 bases). The material sequenced was peripheral blood. This clonotype was obtained from a man in his forties or fifties with active COVID-19. CDR3 sequence (DNA): TGTGCCAGCAGGGGATGGGATGGGCAGCGGGATACGCAGTATTTT. Protein sequence: CASRGWDGQRDTQYF. Full variable domain (remainder filled in from reference TRBV28 and TRBJ2-3): DVKVTQSSRYLVKRTGEKVFLECVQDMDHENMFWYRQDPGLGLRLIYFSYDVKMKEKGDIPEGYSVSREKKERFSLILESASTNQTSMYLCASRGWDGQRDTQYFGPGTRLTVL.